This T cell receptor beta chain was sequenced during a study of shared T cell receptors in the human thymus (dated by TCRdb to the early 2020s). Background for the entire study: The study examined how self-reactive, shared T-cell receptor alpha chains are generated in the human thymus.

The library relied on the immunoSEQ multiplex PCR assay. The clones in this table, taken by TCRdb from immuneACCESS, are in-frame only. Not every clone is retained; where verified, under half of the shortfall comes from an unresolved V gene, and the cause of the rest is unknown. The sample table shows around 340,000 clones, and approximately 95% are seen once. The leading ten clones occupy roughly 0.02% of the sample. Only one count was recorded for this clone. Its antigen target is currently unknown. Base qualities were left out, and no much larger clone turns up one base away. The sequence was obtained from a human donor. Material for sequencing was thymocytes.

CDR3 reads: CASSFERTGLLKFYEQYF. The nucleotide sequence reads as follows: TGTGCCAGCAGCTTTGAGAGGACAGGGCTCCTTAAATTCTACGAGCAGTACTTC. The sequence is built from TRBV7-8 and TRBJ2-5; TRBD1 fits 8 bases in the junction. The J call may be in error: the DNA end matches TRBJ2-7 better. The CDR3 runs 18 amino acids, cysteine and phenylalanine included. Only the CDR3 region is kept as DNA, spanning 54 bases read in frame from base 1. Sequences SGHVS (CDR1) and FQNEAQ (CDR2) are obtained from the germline V gene.